These 27 T cell receptor beta chains share one sample of origin, sequenced in a study of resident and recirculating memory T cells in vitiligo. The repertoire was sequenced with immunoSEQ multiplex PCR; TCRdb's copy has only in-frame clones and lacks some. The sample yields about 76,000 clones, about 90% seen once. What was sequenced was blood. These receptors were collected from a male donor with vitiligo.

The rearrangement links TRBV30 to TRBJ2-5; 7 bases agree with TRBD1. The V gene end was trimmed by 5 bases and the J gene end by 7 bases; junction bases not matched to a gene: 10. The CDR3 has 13 residues. Per the germline V gene, CDR1 is GTSNPN and CDR2 is SVGIG (reference sequence). The CDR3 DNA reads as TGTGCCTGGCGAAAGGGGGCTGCGCGGACCCAGTACTTC. Its protein is CAWRKGAARTQYF. Variable domain in full (rest from reference TRBV30 and TRBJ2-5): SQTIHQWPATLVQPVGSPLSLECTVEGTSNPNLYWYRQAAGRGLQLLFYSVGIGQISSEVPQNLSASRPQDRQFILSSKKLLLSDSGFYLCAWRKGAARTQYFGPGTRLLVL.

The genes are TRBV5-4 and TRBJ2-3; 8 nucleotides align to TRBD1. CDR3 length equals 14 residues. Germline V gives CDR1 SGHNT, CDR2 YYREEE (reference sequence). The trim removed 4 bases at V and 4 bases at J, leaving 5 bases unmatched. CDR3 in amino acids: CASSTRQGSDTQYF. Here the CDR3 DNA reads TGTGCCAGCAGCACCCGACAGGGGTCAGATACGCAGTATTTT.

The gene calls are TRBV18 and TRBJ2-7, with 7 positions matching TRBD2. This CDR3 has 12 residues. V shed 6 bases and J 5 bases; nucleotides not matched to a gene: 4. Germline CDR1 KGHSH, CDR2 LQKENI. CDR3 coding DNA: TGTGCCAGCTCCCCCGCGGGGGACGAGCAGTACTTC. It is translated as CASSPAGDEQYF.

The genes are TRBV28 and TRBJ1-5, with D maybe TRBD1 (5 bases). This CDR3 contains 13 residues. Germline V gives CDR1 MDHEN, CDR2 SYDVKM. The V and J ends lost 2 bases and 7 bases respectively, with 9 bases between them. The CDR3 spells CASSLIQVQPQHF. The DNA for the CDR3 is TGTGCCAGCAGTTTAATACAGGTCCAGCCCCAGCATTTT.

The chain recombines TRBV19 with TRBJ1-4; 8 positions agree with TRBD1. The V gene's germline CDR1 is LNHDA and CDR2 SQIVND (reference sequence). CDR3 size: 15 residues. The J segment lost 10 bases and the V segment lost 3 bases, leaving 10 bases of the junction unmatched. The CDR3 nucleotides are TGTGCCAGTAGTATGGACAGGGAAGGGGGCGGAAAACTGTTTTTT. Its translation: CASSMDREGGGKLFF.

The rearrangement uses TRBV18 and TRBJ2-3; D is unclear. CDR1 is KGHSH and CDR2 is LQKENI in the germline V gene. The CDR3 is 13 amino acids. Between the trimmed V and J ends, which lost 5 bases and 0 bases, there was a span of 6 bases. Written as DNA, the CDR3 is TGTGCCAGCTCAGTAACTAGCACAGATACGCAGTATTTT. This encodes CASSVTSTDTQYF.

This chain joins TRBV7-9 and TRBJ2-6; no firm D call. Germline V gene data show CDR1 as SEHNR and CDR2 as FQNEAQ (reference sequence). V lost 1 base and J lost 0, with 4 bases in between. The CDR3 has 15 amino acids. The CDR3 sequence is CASSLGDSGANVLTF. As DNA, the CDR3 is TGTGCCAGCAGCTTAGGAGACTCTGGGGCCAACGTCCTGACTTTC.

This clone has only one observation. The CDR3, as DNA: TGTGCCAGCAGTTTAGCTGGACAGAATAGCAATCAGCCCCAGCATTTT. As protein: CASSLAGQNSNQPQHF. This sequence joins TRBV27 and TRBJ1-5; D may be TRBD1 (6 bases). This CDR3 has 16 amino acids. The V end was cut by 2 bases, the J end by 0 bases, with 11 bases between. Germline loops: CDR1 MNHEY, CDR2 SMNVEV (reference sequence).

The chain is built from TRBV6-5 and TRBJ1-1; the match to TRBD1 covers 7 bases. V lost 4 bases, J lost 1 base, and 6 bases stayed unmatched. Germline CDR1 reads MNHEY; CDR2 reads SVGAGI. The CDR3 sequence is 15 residues long. The CDR3 spells CASSSDRVRNTEAFF. The DNA of the CDR3 is TGTGCCAGCAGTTCTGACAGGGTGAGGAACACTGAAGCTTTCTTT.

The chain employs TRBV10-3 and TRBJ2-3, with 7 bases fitting TRBD2. Germline V lookup: CDR1 ENHRY, CDR2 SYGVKD. CDR3 length equals 16 residues. V was clipped by 3 bases and J by 3 bases; unmatched bases: 9. CDR3 in DNA: TGTGCCATCAGTGACGTAGGCGGGAGAGGGACAGATACGCAGTATTTT. This codes for CAISDVGGRGTDTQYF.

A single count supports this clone. The rearrangement joins TRBV5-4 to TRBJ2-1; 15 bases agree with TRBD2. Unmatched junction bases numbered 5, after V lost 3 bases and J lost 7 bases. CDR1 and CDR2 from the germline V gene are SGHNT and YYREEE (reference sequence). The CDR3 contains 16 residues. The CDR3 DNA reads as TGTGCCAGCAGCTCAAGGACTAGCGGGAGGGGTAATGAGCAGTTCTTC. It encodes CASSSRTSGRGNEQFF.

CDR3 sequence reads: CASSSRQGASYEQYF. For the CDR3, the DNA is TGTGCCAGCAGTTCAAGACAGGGGGCTTCCTACGAGCAGTACTTC. The chain combines TRBV6-1 with TRBJ2-7, with 10 bases lining up with TRBD1. The CDR3 is made up of 15 amino acids. Trimming at V came to 5 bases and at J to 1 base, leaving 5 bases not matched to a gene. The germline V gene encodes CDR1 MNHNS and CDR2 SASEGT.

The CDR3 DNA follows: TGTGCCAGCAGCTTAGTAGGACTAGCGGGAGGTGAGCAGTTCTTC. This codes for CASSLVGLAGGEQFF. The chain uses TRBV11-2 and TRBJ2-1; 14 bases agree with TRBD2. Per germline, CDR1 SGHAT and CDR2 FQNNGV. This CDR3 spans 15 amino acids. With V trimmed by 1 base and J by 9 bases, 2 bases remained unmatched.

J is TRBJ1-2 and V is TRBV10-3; the D is unclear. Germline CDR1 and CDR2: ENHRY and SYGVKD. The length of the CDR3 is 11 residues. V was pared by 3 bases and J by 14 bases, with 13 bases between. CDR3 nucleotides: TGTGCCATCAGTGAAGGTGTAGGCGGAACCTTC. Translation gives CAISEGVGGTF.

The chain is built from TRBV7-2 and TRBJ2-5; a weak D match, TRBD1 (6 bases). The CDR3 runs to 15 residues. From germline, CDR1 is SGHTA and CDR2 FQGNSA. V shed 4 bases and J shed 1 base, with 13 bases lying between them. The CDR3 region is CASSSDSNLQETQYF. The DNA for the CDR3 is TGTGCCAGCAGCTCGGACAGCAATCTCCAAGAGACCCAGTACTTC.

The J gene is TRBJ2-7, the V gene TRBV11-1, with 12 bases lining up with TRBD1. From germline, CDR1 is SGHAT and CDR2 FQDESV (reference sequence). This CDR3 is built from 15 residues. V trimming: 5 bases; J trimming: 4 bases; junction bases outside the gene matches: 6. As DNA, the CDR3 is TGTGCCAGCAGCCTCGGGACAGGGGGCTTTTACGAGCAGTACTTC. Its protein product is CASSLGTGGFYEQYF.

V and J are TRBV15 and TRBJ2-6; 8 nucleotides agree with TRBD1. V lost 0 bases, J lost 0 bases, and 1 base stayed unmatched. CDR3 length equals 17 residues. Germline V gene sequence: CDR1 LNHNV, CDR2 YYDKDF (reference sequence). The CDR3 coding sequence is TGTGCCACCAGCAGAGAGACAGGGGCCTCTGGGGCCAACGTCCTGACTTTC. Encoded protein: CATSRETGASGANVLTF. Drawing the rest from reference TRBV15 and TRBJ2-6, the complete variable domain is DAMVIQNPRYQVTQFGKPVTLSCSQTLNHNVMYWYQQKSSQAPKLLFHYYDKDFNNEADTPDNFQSRRPNTSFCFLDIRSPGLGDTAMYLCATSRETGASGANVLTFGAGSRLTVL.

V gene TRBV18 combines with J gene TRBJ2-2; TRBD2 matches at 15 bases. Germline trimming cut 2 bases from V and 5 bases from J; bases unmatched to any gene: 3. There are 17 residues in the CDR3. Germline V gene lookup returns CDR1 KGHSH and CDR2 LQKENI. CDR3 amino acids: CASSPSGLAGGTGELFF. In nucleotides, the CDR3 is TGTGCCAGCTCACCATCCGGACTAGCGGGAGGGACCGGGGAGCTGTTTTTT. The full variable domain, with the rest looked up from reference TRBV18 and TRBJ2-2, is NAGVMQNPRHLVRRRGQEARLRCSPMKGHSHVYWYRQLPEEGLKFMVYLQKENIIDESGMPKERFSAEFPKEGPSILRIQQVVRGDSAAYFCASSPSGLAGGTGELFFGEGSRLTVL.

The rearrangement links TRBV9 to TRBJ1-1; 8 bases map to TRBD1. In germline, CDR1 is SGDLS, CDR2 YYNGEE. Losses at the gene ends were 6 bases for V and 0 bases for J; bases not matched to a gene: 7. The CDR3 runs to 15 residues. The CDR3 nucleotides read TGTGCCAGCACCGCGACAGGGGTCGTGAACACTGAAGCTTTCTTT. Translation: CASTATGVVNTEAFF.

The J gene is TRBJ2-7, the V gene TRBV5-1, with TRBD2 matching over 9 bases. V dropped 0 bases and J dropped 5; count of bases not matched to a gene: 9. The CDR3 is 16 residues long. CDR1 and CDR2 (germline): SGHRS, YFSETQ. CDR3 DNA sequence: TGCGCCAGCAGCTTGGGAGTTAGCGGGAGTATGAACGAGCAGTACTTC. It encodes CASSLGVSGSMNEQYF.

The chain employs TRBV5-6 and TRBJ2-7; tentatively, D is TRBD1 (6 bases). The CDR3 runs 15 residues. From germline, CDR1 is SGHDT and CDR2 YYEEEE. Trimming took 4 bases from V and 5 from J, leaving 19 bases between them. Written as DNA, the CDR3 is TGTGCCAGCAGCGCAACGACTTCAGGGGTCCACGAGCAGTACTTC. Translation gives CASSATTSGVHEQYF.

V usage is TRBV5-1 and J usage is TRBJ2-1; TRBD2 matches at 8 bases. V shed 1 base, J shed 9 bases, and the junction held 6 bases outside the gene matches. Germline CDR1 is SGHRS and CDR2 is YFSETQ. The CDR3 sequence is 14 residues long. CDR3 in DNA: TGCGCCAGCAGCTTGTTCCAGCGGGAGAGTGAGCAGTTCTTC. Translated: CASSLFQRESEQFF.

This chain uses TRBV27 with TRBJ2-1; D remains unclear. The CDR3 is made up of 14 amino acids. The ends were cut back, 6 bases at V and 2 bases at J, with 11 bases in the middle. Germline CDR1 and CDR2: MNHEY and SMNVEV (reference sequence). The DNA for the CDR3 is TGTGCCAGCAGACCCTCGGTTCCCTACAATGAGCAGTTCTTC. Translated, it gives CASRPSVPYNEQFF.

Written as DNA, the CDR3 is TGCGCCAGCAGCTTAGGCGGGAGAGTCGACAATGAGCAGTTCTTC. It yields the protein CASSLGGRVDNEQFF. The rearrangement links TRBV5-1 to TRBJ2-1; 7 nucleotides line up with TRBD2. The trim removed 2 bases at V and 5 bases at J, leaving 7 bases unmatched. CDR1 is SGHRS and CDR2 is YFSETQ in the germline V gene. The CDR3 has 15 amino acids. Combining the CDR3 with reference TRBV5-1 and TRBJ2-1 gives the whole variable domain KAGVTQTPRYLIKTRGQQVTLSCSPISGHRSVSWYQQTPGQGLQFLFEYFSETQRNKGNFPGRFSGRQFSNSRSEMNVSTLELGDSALYLCASSLGGRVDNEQFFGPGTRLTVL.

The rearrangement uses TRBV27 and TRBJ1-1, with no clear D. Germline CDR1 reads MNHEY; CDR2 reads SMNVEV (reference sequence). V was pared by 2 bases and J by 0 bases, with 10 bases between. CDR3 length: 15 amino acids. The CDR3 loop is CASSLLGQMNTEAFF. CDR3 DNA: TGTGCCAGCAGTTTACTTGGGCAGATGAACACTGAAGCTTTCTTT.

The chain combines TRBV27 with TRBJ2-1, with TRBD1 identical over 8 bases. This CDR3 contains 13 residues. The junction had 0 bases not matched to a gene; V was cut back by 6 bases and J by 2 bases. The V gene's germline CDR1 is MNHEY and CDR2 SMNVEV (reference sequence). The CDR3 reads CASRTGAYNEQFF. Written as DNA, the CDR3 is TGTGCCAGCAGGACAGGGGCCTACAATGAGCAGTTCTTC.

The V call is TRBV5-6, the J call TRBJ1-2, with D maybe TRBD1 (6 bases). V lost 3 bases, J lost 6 bases, and 24 bases lay in between. The CDR3 is 17 residues long. In germline, CDR1 is SGHDT, CDR2 YYEEEE. The DNA of the CDR3 is TGTGCCAGCAGCTCTCGCCCGGTAGGGGGGGGCGCTGATGGCTACACCTTC. It specifies CASSSRPVGGGADGYTF.